This T cell receptor (beta chain) was retrieved from a study of OX40 agonist ivuxolimab in advanced cancers. Measured with immunoSEQ multiplex PCR; TCRdb has only the in-frame clones, and not every one. The sample has approximately 20,000 clones; around four fifths are singletons. Germline CDR1 MGHRA, CDR2 YSYEKL. The CDR3 totals 15 residues. The J segment lost 8 bases and the V segment lost 4 bases, leaving 12 bases of the junction unmatched. This rearrangement joins TRBV4-1 to TRBJ1-1; 8 positions match TRBD1. The sample in question was CD4+ or CD8+ T cells sorted from blood, obtained in a trial of the OX40 agonist ivuxolimab. This receptor was identified in an adult with an advanced solid tumor such as melanoma, head and neck, liver or kidney cancer. CDR3 sequence (DNA): TGCGCCAGCAGCCCCCAAGCAGGGGGCCGTGAGGAAGCTTTCTTT. This sequence encodes CASSPQAGGREEAFF.